These T cell receptor beta chains were read from a single sample in a study of T cells after yellow fever vaccination. TCRdb analysed the 5' RACE reads with MiXCR anew, one entry per CDR3 protein. The sample carries approximately 150,000 distinct CDR3 sequences, 7.7% recorded once. This sample comprised CD4+ T cells sorted from PBMCs, obtained 5 days after the yellow fever booster vaccination. Receptors were obtained from a man under 40 who received the YFV17D yellow fever vaccine. Each CDR3 is given with its conserved first and last residue.

J gene	V gene	CDR3 protein
TRBJ2-2	TRBV20-1	CSAPRDSGNTGELFF
TRBJ2-7	TRBV7-2	CASSLFMSLGYEQYF
TRBJ2-5	TRBV7-2	CASSLAWETQYF
TRBJ2-3	TRBV5-1	CASRTLVGDTQYF
TRBJ2-2	TRBV6-1	CASSIGTHNTGELFF
TRBJ1-1	TRBV24-1	CATSDLGGRTGHRAEAFF
TRBJ2-5	TRBV7-2	CASSLAPGLAGDPETQYF
TRBJ2-5	TRBV5-5	CASTSPGTNQETQYF
TRBJ2-5	TRBV5-1	CASSHWTGVQETQYF
TRBJ1-1	TRBV12-3/TRBV12-4	CASSPGGGMNTEAFF
TRBJ1-1	TRBV6-6	CASTGTQNTEAFF
TRBJ1-2	TRBV29-1	CSTTSSYGYTF
TRBJ2-1	TRBV20-1	CSALASNREGRNEQFF
TRBJ2-7	TRBV4-3	CASSQDTLSPAGGSPGEQYF
TRBJ2-3	TRBV2	CASIQREARTDTQYF
TRBJ2-3	TRBV25-1	CASSIAGGGDTQYF
TRBJ2-7	TRBV20-1	CCARGPGTSGLNEQYF
TRBJ1-4	TRBV7-2	CASTAGTVNEKLFF
TRBJ2-5	TRBV20-1	CSSHYRTEETQYF
TRBJ2-7	TRBV4-3	CASSQDKGRSYEQYF
TRBJ2-5	TRBV5-1	CASSGTGTSGAGQETQYF
TRBJ2-7	TRBV7-2	CASSQDATGPYEQYF
TRBJ2-3	TRBV2	CASQKLAALTDTQYF
TRBJ1-3	TRBV5-1	CASSLGQPSGNTIYF
TRBJ2-7	TRBV7-2	CASSFPGGFSYEQYF
TRBJ2-5	TRBV7-3	CASSLLGAGETQYF
TRBJ1-1	TRBV5-4	CASSSNRVNTEAFF
TRBJ1-4	TRBV4-2	CASSQGGLKEKLFF
TRBJ1-1	TRBV6-5	CASNSDRGRRGGTEAFF
TRBJ2-7	TRBV7-2	CASSLRRDYSYEQYF
TRBJ2-5	TRBV4-3	CASSQNSGSWETQYF
TRBJ2-7	TRBV12-3/TRBV12-4	CASSLLGSSYEQYF
TRBJ2-1	TRBV20-1	CSASSMGLADNEQFF
TRBJ2-1	TRBV5-1	CASSLGTVDNEQFF
TRBJ2-5	TRBV5-4	CASSPAGGRAQETQYF
TRBJ2-7	TRBV20-1	CSWSGSSHYEQYF
TRBJ2-7	TRBV27	CASSLLGYGREASEQYF
TRBJ1-4	TRBV20-1	CSARWDSRPATNEKLFF
TRBJ2-5	TRBV7-2	CASSPDGPQETQYF
TRBJ1-5	TRBV7-9	CASSFDGPSNQPQHF
TRBJ2-3	TRBV7-2	CASSKGADTQYF
TRBJ2-7	TRBV20-1	CSAKVQSSYEQYF
TRBJ2-7	TRBV28	CASSSTGPEQYF
TRBJ2-4	TRBV20-1	CSARADLEVGLAKNIQYF
TRBJ2-7	TRBV5-1	CASSLLGGTYEQYF
TRBJ1-2	TRBV29-1	CSVLRDRNLYGYTF
TRBJ2-3	TRBV28	CASSFRLAPHTQYF